This TCR beta chain was recovered during a study of radiotherapy plus CTLA-4 blockade in lung cancer. TCRdb's table, derived via immunoSEQ multiplex PCR, lists solely in-frame clones and lacks some. The data hold tens of thousands of clones, with under 85% observed a single time. The CDR3 extends over 14 amino acids. Trimming stripped 3 bases from V and 1 base from J, with 9 bases between. The germline V gene encodes CDR1 GTSNPN and CDR2 SVGIG (reference sequence). The clonotype comes from a human donor with non-small cell lung cancer who had a partial response to radiotherapy plus ipilimumab. V and J are TRBV30 and TRBJ2-2; D perhaps matches TRBD2 (5 bases). The input for sequencing was peripheral blood, taken from a patient treated with radiotherapy plus ipilimumab. Written as DNA, the CDR3 is TGTGCCTGGAGCCCCGGAGGGAACACCGGGGAGCTGTTTTTT. Translated: CAWSPGGNTGELFF.